The present entry profiles one T cell receptor beta chain with its context. Amplification used 60 Vbeta primers and 13 Jbeta primers. Assay: immunoSEQ multiplex PCR; the TCRdb copy retains only in-frame clones and omits some. The sample lists about 130,000 clones, roughly 82% occurring once. The CDR3 contains 16 residues. Germline loops: CDR1 LNHDA, CDR2 SQIVND (reference sequence). J was trimmed by 3 bases and V by 5 bases; bases with no gene match: 3. This specimen comes from a study of cytomegalovirus exposure and HLA in healthy donors. Sequenced: PBMCs. The V and J genes are TRBV19 and TRBJ2-6, with TRBD1 matching 11 bases. The receptor's source is a male donor in good health and CMV-seropositive. The CDR3 region is CASSVGQGVGANVLTF. DNA for the CDR3: TGTGCCAGTAGTGTGGGACAGGGGGTTGGGGCCAACGTCCTGACTTTC. The whole variable domain, filled in from reference TRBV19 and TRBJ2-6, reads DGGITQSPKYLFRKEGQNVTLSCEQNLNHDAMYWYRQDPGQGLRLIYYSQIVNDFQKGDIAEGYSVSREKKESFPLTVTSAQKNPTAFYLCASSVGQGVGANVLTFGAGSRLTVL.